Below, 10 T cell receptor beta chains from the same sample are listed, as sequenced in a study of CD8+CD57+ T cells in acquired aplastic anemia. The template for TCR beta VDJ and CDR3 sequence profiling was genomic DNA. TCRdb reanalysed the reads using MiXCR and keeps one entry per CDR3 protein. This sample has under 250,000 distinct CDR3 sequences, with almost 35% found just once. The sample was sorted CD4+, CD8+, or CD8+CD57+ T cells (not recorded which) from PBMCs. These receptors all come from a human donor in good health, serving as a control.

The chain combines TRBV20-1 with TRBJ2-7; 9 bases are a match to TRBD1. The junction had 4 bases not matched to a gene; V was cut back by 6 bases and J by 4 bases. The length of the CDR3 is 12 residues. Germline loops: CDR1 DFQATT, CDR2 SNEGSKA (reference sequence). The CDR3 region is CSATGTGYEQYF. In DNA, the CDR3 is TGCAGTGCCACCGGGACAGGGTACGAGCAGTACTTC.

Comment on this clonotype: This may arise from a read error, as a much more abundant clone is one base away. As the CDR3 is not closed by the conserved phenylalanine or tryptophan, this likely results from a read error. This chain uses TRBV9 with TRBJ1-6; D is uncertain. Trimming removed 4 bases from V and 10 bases from J, with 12 bases in between. The CDR3 loop spans 13 amino acids. The germline V gene encodes CDR1 SGDLS and CDR2 YYNGEE. CDR3 nucleotide sequence: TGTGCCAGCAGCCCCAGGTCGGGCTCACCCCTCCACTCT. This gives the protein CASSPRSGSPLHS.

This clonotype was found a few times. The chain has TRBV2 and TRBJ2-7, with 12 bases lining up with TRBD1. Germline V gene lookup returns CDR1 SNHLY and CDR2 FYNNEI. Trimming took 10 bases from V and 5 from J; bases not matched to a gene: 3. The CDR3 has 12 residues. The CDR3 bases are TGTGCCACGGGACAGGGGGCGGACGAGCAGTACTTC. Translated: CATGQGADEQYF.

This clonotype was seen just once. The V call is TRBV10-3, the J call TRBJ2-1, with 7 bases identical to TRBD1. The CDR3 length is 14 residues. Germline V gene sequence: CDR1 ENHRY, CDR2 SYGVKD. Germline trimming cut 4 bases from V and 0 bases from J; bases unmatched to any gene: 0. For the CDR3, the DNA is TGTGCCATCAGTGGGACAGGCTCCTACAATGAGCAGTTCTTC. This sequence encodes CAISGTGSYNEQFF.

The rearrangement uses TRBV2 and TRBJ1-2; D is undetermined. The germline V gene has CDR1 SNHLY and CDR2 FYNNEI. Trimming stripped 3 bases from V and 0 bases from J, with 8 bases between. This CDR3 contains 14 residues. The CDR3 nucleotides are TGTGCCAGCAGTGAGGGCAGCCCTAACTATGGCTACACCTTC. Amino acid sequence: CASSEGSPNYGYTF.

This clonotype was observed many times. The chain links TRBV2 to TRBJ1-1, with 7 bases lining up with TRBD1. Germline V gene data show CDR1 as SNHLY and CDR2 as FYNNEI. V was clipped by 8 bases and J by 4 bases; unmatched bases: 16. The CDR3 length is 16 residues. CDR3 loop: CASSGGQTGQGTEAFF. The CDR3 bases are TGTGCCAGCTCCGGGGGCCAGACAGGGCAGGGCACTGAAGCTTTCTTT.

This clonotype was seen many times. CDR3 loop: CATSDLIRDRGHSPLHF. The DNA for the CDR3 is TGTGCCACCAGTGATTTGATTCGTGACAGGGGGCATTCACCCCTCCACTTT. This sequence joins TRBV24-1 and TRBJ1-6; the match to TRBD1 covers 10 bases. This CDR3 region has 17 residues. The V gene's germline CDR1 is KGHDR and CDR2 SFDVKD. After removal of 0 bases from V and 8 bases from J, the junction contained 6 bases not matched to a gene.

This clonotype appeared many times. The chain combines TRBV5-1 with TRBJ1-5, with D unclear. The V and J ends lost 0 bases and 5 bases respectively, with 9 bases between them. This CDR3 contains 14 residues. Looked up from germline, CDR1 is SGHRS and CDR2 is YFSETQ. CDR3 protein: CASSLEVGDQPQHF. Here the CDR3 DNA reads TGCGCCAGCAGCTTGGAGGTCGGAGATCAGCCCCAGCATTTT.

The rearrangement links TRBV19 to TRBJ2-1; 11 positions agree with TRBD2. The junction had 5 bases not matched to a gene; V was cut back by 5 bases and J by 8 bases. From germline, CDR1 is LNHDA and CDR2 SQIVND (reference sequence). CDR3 length equals 14 residues. The DNA for the CDR3 is TGTGCCAGTAGTCCTAGCGGGAGGAGATATGAGCAGTTCTTC. It yields the protein CASSPSGRRYEQFF. Full variable domain (outside the CDR3, taken from reference TRBV19 and TRBJ2-1): DGGITQSPKYLFRKEGQNVTLSCEQNLNHDAMYWYRQDPGQGLRLIYYSQIVNDFQKGDIAEGYSVSREKKESFPLTVTSAQKNPTAFYLCASSPSGRRYEQFFGPGTRLTVL.

The CDR3 is CARSGLRGGEAFF. CDR3 sequence (DNA): TGTGCCAGAAGCGGGTTACGGGGGGGGGAAGCTTTCTTT. The V and J genes are TRBV2 and TRBJ1-1, with D maybe TRBD1 (5 bases). The V gene's germline CDR1 is SNHLY and CDR2 FYNNEI. Trimming shortened V by 9 bases and J by 8 bases, and 19 bases separated the two germline ends. There are 13 residues in the CDR3.